This T cell receptor (beta chain) was profiled in a study of glioma-infiltrating T cells after dendritic cell vaccination. Background on the study: Autologous tumor lysate-pulsed dendritic cell vaccination was given between the early 2000s and the early 2010s. Patients received three intradermal dendritic cell vaccine injections at biweekly intervals.

Worth noting for this clone: No antigen is known for it.

The time point was: after dendritic cell vaccination, including at tumor progression/relapse. General study findings and limits: Estimated pretreatment TIL content predicted outcome after dendritic cell vaccination.

Primers: 60 V beta forward and 13 J beta reverse. Here immunoSEQ multiplex PCR was the method, and the copy in TCRdb shows in-frame clones only, minus some. The data contain tens of thousands of clones, around nine tenths of them singletons. The CDR3 consists of 12 residues. CDR1 is MNHNY, CDR2 SVGAGI, per germline (reference sequence). V lost 6 bases to trimming and J lost 3 bases; unmatched junction nucleotides: 0. The chain couples TRBV6-6 to TRBJ1-2, with 8 bases matching TRBD1. Sequences were derived from blood, sampled after dendritic cell vaccination. The receptor was isolated from a human donor with glioblastoma. CDR3 nucleotides: TGTGCCAGCAGGACAGGGGACTATGGCTACACCTTC. It is translated as CASRTGDYGYTF.